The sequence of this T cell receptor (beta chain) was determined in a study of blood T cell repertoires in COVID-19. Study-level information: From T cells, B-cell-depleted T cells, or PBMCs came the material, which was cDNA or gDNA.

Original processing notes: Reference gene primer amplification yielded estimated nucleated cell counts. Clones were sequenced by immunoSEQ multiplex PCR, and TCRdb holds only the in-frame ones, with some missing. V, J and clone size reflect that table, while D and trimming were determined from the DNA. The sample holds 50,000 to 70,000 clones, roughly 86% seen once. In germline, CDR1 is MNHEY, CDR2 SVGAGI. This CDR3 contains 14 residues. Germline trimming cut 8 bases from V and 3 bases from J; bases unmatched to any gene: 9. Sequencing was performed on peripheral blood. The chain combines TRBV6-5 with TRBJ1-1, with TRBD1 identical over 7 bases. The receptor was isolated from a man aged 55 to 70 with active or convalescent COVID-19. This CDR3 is CASHLFQGDTEAFF. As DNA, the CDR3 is TGTGCCAGCCACTTATTTCAGGGGGACACTGAAGCTTTCTTT.